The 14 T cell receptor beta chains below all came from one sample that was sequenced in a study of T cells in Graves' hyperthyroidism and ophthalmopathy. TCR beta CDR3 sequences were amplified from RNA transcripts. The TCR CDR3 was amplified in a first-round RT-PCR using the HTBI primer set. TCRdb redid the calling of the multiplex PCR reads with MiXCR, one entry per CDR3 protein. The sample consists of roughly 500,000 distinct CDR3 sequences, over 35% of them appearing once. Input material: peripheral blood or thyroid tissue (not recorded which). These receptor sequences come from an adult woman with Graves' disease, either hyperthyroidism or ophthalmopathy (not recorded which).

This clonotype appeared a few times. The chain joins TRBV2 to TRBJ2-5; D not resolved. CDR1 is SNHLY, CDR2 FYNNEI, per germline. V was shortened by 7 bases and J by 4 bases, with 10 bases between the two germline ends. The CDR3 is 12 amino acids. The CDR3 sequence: CASKYGLETQYF. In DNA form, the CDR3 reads TGTGCCAGCAAGTACGGGCTAGAGACCCAGTACTTC.

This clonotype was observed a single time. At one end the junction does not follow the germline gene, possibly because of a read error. The CDR3 sequence is CASSERQF. In DNA, the CDR3 is TGTGCCAGCAGCGAAAGACAGTTC. The chain is built from TRBV2 and TRBJ2-6, with D tentatively TRBD1 (5 bases). The CDR3 length is 8 residues. CDR1 is SNHLY and CDR2 is FYNNEI in the germline V gene.

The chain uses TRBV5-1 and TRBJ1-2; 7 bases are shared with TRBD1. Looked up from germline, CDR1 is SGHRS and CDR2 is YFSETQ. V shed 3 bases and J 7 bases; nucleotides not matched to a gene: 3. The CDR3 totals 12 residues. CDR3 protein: CASSSGDSGYTF. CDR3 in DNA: TGCGCCAGCAGCTCGGGGGACAGTGGCTACACCTTC.

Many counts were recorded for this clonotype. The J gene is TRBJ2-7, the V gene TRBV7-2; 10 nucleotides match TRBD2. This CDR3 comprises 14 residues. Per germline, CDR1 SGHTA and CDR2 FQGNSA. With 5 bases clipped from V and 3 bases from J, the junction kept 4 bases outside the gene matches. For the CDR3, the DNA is TGTGCCAGCAGCCGAGCGGGGGGGCTCTACGAGCAGTACTTC. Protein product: CASSRAGGLYEQYF.

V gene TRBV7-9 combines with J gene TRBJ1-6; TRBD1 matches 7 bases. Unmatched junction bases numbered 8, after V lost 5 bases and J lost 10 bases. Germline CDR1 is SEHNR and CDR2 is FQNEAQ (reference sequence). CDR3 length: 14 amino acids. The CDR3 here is CASSPWTGLSPLHF. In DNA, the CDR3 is TGTGCCAGCAGCCCCTGGACAGGTCTCTCACCCCTCCACTTT.

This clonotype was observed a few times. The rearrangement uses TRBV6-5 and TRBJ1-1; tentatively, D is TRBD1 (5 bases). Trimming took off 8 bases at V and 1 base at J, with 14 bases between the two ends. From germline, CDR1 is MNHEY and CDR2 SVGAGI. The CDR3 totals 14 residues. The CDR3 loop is CASQSRGENTEAFF. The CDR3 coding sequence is TGTGCCAGCCAGTCCCGGGGCGAGAACACTGAAGCTTTCTTT.

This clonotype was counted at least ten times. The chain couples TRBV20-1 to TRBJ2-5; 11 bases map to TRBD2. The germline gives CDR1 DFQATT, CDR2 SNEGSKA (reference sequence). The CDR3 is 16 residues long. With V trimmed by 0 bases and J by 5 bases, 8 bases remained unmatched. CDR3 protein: CSARDWVAGGWETQYF. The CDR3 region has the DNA TGCAGTGCTAGAGATTGGGTAGCGGGAGGGTGGGAGACCCAGTACTTC.

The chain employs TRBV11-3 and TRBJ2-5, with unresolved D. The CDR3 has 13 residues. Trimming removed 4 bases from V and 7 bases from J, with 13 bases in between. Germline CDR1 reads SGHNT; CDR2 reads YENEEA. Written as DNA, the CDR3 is TGTGCCAGCAGCTCAAACAAGCTGGGGACCCAGTACTTC. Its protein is CASSSNKLGTQYF.

CDR3 nucleotides: TGTGCCAGCAGCGCACACTACTCTGGGGCCAACGTCCTGACTTTC. Translated: CASSAHYSGANVLTF. V and J are TRBV9 and TRBJ2-6; D not resolved. V shed 3 bases and J shed 0 bases, with 7 bases lying between them. This CDR3 has 15 residues. The germline V gene has CDR1 SGDLS and CDR2 YYNGEE. The variable domain in full, completed from reference TRBV9 and TRBJ2-6, reads DSGVTQTPKHLITATGQRVTLRCSPRSGDLSVYWYQQSLDQGLQFLIQYYNGEERAKGNILERFSAQQFPDLHSELNLSSLELGDSALYFCASSAHYSGANVLTFGAGSRLTVL.

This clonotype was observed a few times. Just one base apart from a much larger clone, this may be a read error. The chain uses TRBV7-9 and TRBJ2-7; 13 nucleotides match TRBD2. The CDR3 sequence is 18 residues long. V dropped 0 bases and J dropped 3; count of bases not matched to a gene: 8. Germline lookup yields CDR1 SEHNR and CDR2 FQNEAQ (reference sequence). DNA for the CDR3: TGTGCCAGCAGCTTAGCCCCGCTACTAGCGGGAGGGTTCTACGAGCAGTACTTC. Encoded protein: CASSLAPLLAGGFYEQYF.

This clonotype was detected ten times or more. CDR3 in amino acids: CASTQVRGDGELFF. CDR3 in DNA: TGTGCCAGCACTCAAGTCAGGGGGGACGGGGAGCTGTTTTTT. The V call is TRBV2, the J call TRBJ2-2; D is possibly TRBD1 (7 bases). Trimming pared 7 bases from V and 7 bases from J, leaving 16 bases between. The CDR3 is 14 amino acids. CDR1 is SNHLY, CDR2 FYNNEI, per germline.

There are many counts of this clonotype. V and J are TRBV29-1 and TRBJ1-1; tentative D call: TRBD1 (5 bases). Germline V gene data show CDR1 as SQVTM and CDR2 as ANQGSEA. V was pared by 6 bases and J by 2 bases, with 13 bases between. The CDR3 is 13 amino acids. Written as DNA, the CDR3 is TGCAGCGTGGCCGCCAGGGCAAACACTGAAGCTTTCTTT. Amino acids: CSVAARANTEAFF.

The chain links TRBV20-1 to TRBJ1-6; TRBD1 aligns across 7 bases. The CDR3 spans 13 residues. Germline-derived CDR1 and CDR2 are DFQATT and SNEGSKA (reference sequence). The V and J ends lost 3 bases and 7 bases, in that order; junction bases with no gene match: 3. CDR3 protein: CSASQGGNSPLHF. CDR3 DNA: TGCAGTGCTAGTCAGGGGGGGAATTCACCCCTCCACTTT.

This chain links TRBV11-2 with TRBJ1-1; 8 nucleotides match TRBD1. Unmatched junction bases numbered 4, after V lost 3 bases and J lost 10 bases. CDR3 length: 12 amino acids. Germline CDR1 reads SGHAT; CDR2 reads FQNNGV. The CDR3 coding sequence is TGTGCCAGCAGCTTCCCCGGACAGGGAGCTTTCTTT. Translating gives CASSFPGQGAFF. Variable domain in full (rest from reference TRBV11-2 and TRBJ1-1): EAGVAQSPRYKIIEKRQSVAFWCNPISGHATLYWYQQILGQGPKLLIQFQNNGVVDDSQLPKDRFSAERLKGVDSTLKIQPAKLEDSAVYLCASSFPGQGAFFGQGTRLTVV.